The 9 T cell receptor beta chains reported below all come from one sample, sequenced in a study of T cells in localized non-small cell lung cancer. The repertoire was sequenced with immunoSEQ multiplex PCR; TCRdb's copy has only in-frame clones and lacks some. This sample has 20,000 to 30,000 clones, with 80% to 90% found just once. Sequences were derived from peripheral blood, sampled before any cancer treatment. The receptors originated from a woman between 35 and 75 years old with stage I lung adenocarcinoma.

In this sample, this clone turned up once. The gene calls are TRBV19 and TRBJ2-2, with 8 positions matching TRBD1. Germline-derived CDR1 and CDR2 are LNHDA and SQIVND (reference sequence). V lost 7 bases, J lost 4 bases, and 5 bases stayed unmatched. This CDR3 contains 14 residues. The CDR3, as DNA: TGTGCCAGTACCACCAGGGGGCCCACCGGGGAGCTGTTTTTT. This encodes CASTTRGPTGELFF.

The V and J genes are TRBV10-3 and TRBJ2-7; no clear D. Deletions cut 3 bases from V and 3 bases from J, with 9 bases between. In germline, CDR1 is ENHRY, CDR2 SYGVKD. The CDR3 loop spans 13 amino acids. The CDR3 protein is CAISDGLNYEQYF. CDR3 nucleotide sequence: TGTGCCATCAGTGACGGCCTAAACTACGAGCAGTACTTC.

The CDR3 DNA reads as TGTGCCAGCAGCCCGGACAGGGCCGCGGGAGGCTACACCTTC. Translating gives CASSPDRAAGGYTF. The gene calls are TRBV7-2 and TRBJ1-2, with TRBD1 identical over 8 bases. Unmatched junction bases numbered 10, after V lost 5 bases and J lost 8 bases. This CDR3 is built from 14 residues. Germline lookup yields CDR1 SGHTA and CDR2 FQGNSA.

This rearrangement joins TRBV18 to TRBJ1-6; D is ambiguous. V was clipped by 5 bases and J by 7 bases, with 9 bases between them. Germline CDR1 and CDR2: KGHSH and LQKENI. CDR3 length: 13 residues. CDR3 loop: CASSGQENSPLHF. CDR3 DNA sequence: TGTGCCAGCTCAGGCCAGGAAAATTCACCCCTCCACTTT.

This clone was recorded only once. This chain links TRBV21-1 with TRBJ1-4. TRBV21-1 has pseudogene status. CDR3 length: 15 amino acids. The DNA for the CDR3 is TGTGCCAGCAGCATTGGACGGGCGTTTAATGAAAAACTGTTTTTT. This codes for CASSIGRAFNEKLFF.

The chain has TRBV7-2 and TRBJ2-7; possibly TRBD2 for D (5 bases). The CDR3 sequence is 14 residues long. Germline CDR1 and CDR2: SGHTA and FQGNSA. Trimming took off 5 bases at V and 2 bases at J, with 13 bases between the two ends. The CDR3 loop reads CASSPGLGAYEQYF. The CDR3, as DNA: TGTGCCAGCAGCCCCGGACTTGGGGCCTACGAGCAGTACTTC. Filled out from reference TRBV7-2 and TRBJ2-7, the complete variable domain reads GAGVSQSPSNKVTEKGKDVELRCDPISGHTALYWYRQSLGQGLEFLIYFQGNSAPDKSGLPSDRFSAERTGGSVSTLTIQRTQQEDSAVYLCASSPGLGAYEQYFGPGTRLTVT.

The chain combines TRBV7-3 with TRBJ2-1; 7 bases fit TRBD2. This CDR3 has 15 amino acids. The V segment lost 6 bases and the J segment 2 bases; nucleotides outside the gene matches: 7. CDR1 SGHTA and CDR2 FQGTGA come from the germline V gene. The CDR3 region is CASSPTSDPYNEQFF. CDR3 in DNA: TGTGCCAGCAGTCCCACTAGCGACCCCTACAATGAGCAGTTCTTC.

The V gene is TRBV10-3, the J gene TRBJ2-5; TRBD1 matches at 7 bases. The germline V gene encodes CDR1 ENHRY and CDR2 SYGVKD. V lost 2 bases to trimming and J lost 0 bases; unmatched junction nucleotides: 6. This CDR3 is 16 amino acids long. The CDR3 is CAISEGQGVNQETQYF. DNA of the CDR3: TGTGCCATCAGTGAGGGCCAGGGGGTAAACCAAGAGACCCAGTACTTC.

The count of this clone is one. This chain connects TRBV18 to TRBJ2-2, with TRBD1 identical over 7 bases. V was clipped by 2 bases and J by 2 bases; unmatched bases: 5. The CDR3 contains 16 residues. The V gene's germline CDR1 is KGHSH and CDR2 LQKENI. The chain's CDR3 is CASSPAGTANTGELFF. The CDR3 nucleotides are TGTGCCAGCTCACCAGCCGGGACAGCTAACACCGGGGAGCTGTTTTTT.